This TCR beta chain was obtained from a study of blood T cell repertoires in COVID-19. Study information: Donors in the United States, Italy and Spain gave samples during acute or convalescent COVID-19. In each case, the material was cDNA or gDNA derived from T cells, B-cell-depleted T cells, or PBMCs.

This clone has more than one count but fewer than ten. V lost 5 bases to trimming and J lost 7 bases, with 15 bases between them. This CDR3 spans 15 amino acids. The germline CDR1 and CDR2 sequences are KGHSH and LQKENI. Authors' analysis steps: Nucleated cell number was recorded as an estimate derived from reference gene primer amplification. The method was immunoSEQ multiplex PCR; TCRdb's version includes in-frame clones alone and lacks a portion of them. The V and J calls and the clone size are those of that table, but D and trimming were determined from the DNA. The table includes some 83,000 clones, roughly 83% detected once.

The sequencing sample was made of peripheral blood. This TCR was sampled from a man aged 50 or older with active COVID-19. The V call is TRBV18, the J call TRBJ1-6; the D gene is possibly TRBD1 (6 bases). The CDR3 sequence: CASSTAAQGNSPLHF. For the CDR3, the DNA is TGTGCCAGCTCAACCGCGGCACAGGGCAATTCACCCCTCCACTTT.